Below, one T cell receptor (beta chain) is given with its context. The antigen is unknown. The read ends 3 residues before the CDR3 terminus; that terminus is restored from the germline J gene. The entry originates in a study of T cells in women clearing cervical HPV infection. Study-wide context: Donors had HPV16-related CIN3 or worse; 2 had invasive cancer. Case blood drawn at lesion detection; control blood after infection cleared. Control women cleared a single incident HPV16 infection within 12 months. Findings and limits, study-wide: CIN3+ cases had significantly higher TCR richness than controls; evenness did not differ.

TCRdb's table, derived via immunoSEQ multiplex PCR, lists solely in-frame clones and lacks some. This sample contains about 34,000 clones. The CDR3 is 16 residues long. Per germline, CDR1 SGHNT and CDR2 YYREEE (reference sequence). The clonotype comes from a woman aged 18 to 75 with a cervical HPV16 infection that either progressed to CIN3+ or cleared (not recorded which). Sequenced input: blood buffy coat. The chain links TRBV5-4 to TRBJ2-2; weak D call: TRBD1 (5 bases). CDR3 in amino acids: CASSLPPNSGANVLFF. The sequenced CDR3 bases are TGTGCCAGCAGCTTGCCCCCTAACTCTGGGGCCAACGTG.